This is a list of T cell receptor beta chains from one sample in a study of control samples from healthy donors and cancer patients. TCRdb's copy holds only in-frame clones and misses some; the assay was immunoSEQ multiplex PCR. This sample has tens of thousands of clones, with more than 65% found just once. Sequenced sample: PBMCs. These receptors all come from a man aged 60-69 years with head and neck cancer. Both conserved end residues are part of each CDR3. The D gene is left open where the match is weak.

D gene: TRBD2; V gene: TRBV7-9; J gene: TRBJ2-2; CDR3 DNA: TGTGCCAGCAGCTTATGGGGAAGACTAGCGGAGACGACCGGGGAGCTGTTTTTT; CDR3 protein: CASSLWGRLAETTGELFF
D gene: .; V gene: TRBV9; J gene: TRBJ2-7; CDR3 DNA: TGTGCCAGTCGCAAATCGGGCTCCTACGAGCAGTACTTC; CDR3 protein: CASRKSGSYEQYF
D gene: .; V gene: TRBV19; J gene: TRBJ2-1; CDR3 DNA: TGTGCCAGTAGTATGACGGGTTCCAACAATGAGCAGTTCTTC; CDR3 protein: CASSMTGSNNEQFF
D gene: .; V gene: TRBV27; J gene: TRBJ2-2; CDR3 DNA: TGTGCCAGCAGTTTATATTCAGGGTCCGGGGAGCTGTTTTTT; CDR3 protein: CASSLYSGSGELFF
D gene: TRBD1; V gene: TRBV27; J gene: TRBJ2-7; CDR3 DNA: TGTGCCAGCAGTTTCGGACAGGGATACGAGCAGTACTTC; CDR3 protein: CASSFGQGYEQYF
D gene: .; V gene: TRBV5-1; J gene: TRBJ2-7; CDR3 DNA: TGCGCCAGCAGCTTGGGGGGGACATCTACCTACGAGCAGTACTTC; CDR3 protein: CASSLGGTSTYEQYF
D gene: .; V gene: TRBV3-1/TRBV3-2; J gene: TRBJ1-1; CDR3 DNA: TGTGCCAGCAGCCAGGGACCGTTTGAAGCTTTCTTT; CDR3 protein: CASSQGPFEAFF
D gene: .; V gene: TRBV7-2; J gene: TRBJ1-5; CDR3 DNA: TGTGCCAGCAGCTTAGCGGGATCTCGACAGCCCCAGCATTTT; CDR3 protein: CASSLAGSRQPQHF
D gene: .; V gene: TRBV28; J gene: TRBJ2-3; CDR3 DNA: TGTGCCAGCCGTGCTCGTAGTTGGTTCGGCACAGATACGCAGTATTTT; CDR3 protein: CASRARSWFGTDTQYF
D gene: .; V gene: TRBV7-9; J gene: TRBJ1-2; CDR3 DNA: TGTGCCAGCAGCTTATTAGGGGGTGACTATGGCTACACCTTC; CDR3 protein: CASSLLGGDYGYTF
D gene: .; V gene: TRBV6-6; J gene: TRBJ1-4; CDR3 DNA: TGTGCCAGCAGTACCGGACAGACTTCGAATGAAAAACTGTTTTTT; CDR3 protein: CASSTGQTSNEKLFF
D gene: .; V gene: TRBV5-4; J gene: TRBJ2-2; CDR3 DNA: TGTGCCAGCAGCTTGGGTCTCGGGACGAACACCGGGGAGCTGTTTTTT; CDR3 protein: CASSLGLGTNTGELFF
D gene: TRBD2; V gene: TRBV6-6; J gene: TRBJ2-7; CDR3 DNA: TGTGCCAGCAGCCGAGCGGGAGGTGTAGACGAGCAGTACTTC; CDR3 protein: CASSRAGGVDEQYF
D gene: TRBD2; V gene: TRBV9; J gene: TRBJ2-1; CDR3 DNA: TGTGCCAGCAGCGTTACTAGCGGGAGTAGCAATGAGCAGTTCTTC; CDR3 protein: CASSVTSGSSNEQFF
D gene: TRBD1; V gene: TRBV7-6; J gene: TRBJ1-1; CDR3 DNA: TGTGCCAGCAGCCTGGGACAGGGGGGTCCGGGGTCTGAAGCTTTCTTT; CDR3 protein: CASSLGQGGPGSEAFF
D gene: .; V gene: TRBV5-1; J gene: TRBJ1-3; CDR3 DNA: TGCGCCAGCAGCCCAGGATCCTCTGGAAACACCATATATTTT; CDR3 protein: CASSPGSSGNTIYF
D gene: .; V gene: TRBV7-9; J gene: TRBJ1-1; CDR3 DNA: TGTGCCAGCAGCTCTTTTGACGGACAGCTTGAAGCTTTCTTT; CDR3 protein: CASSSFDGQLEAFF
D gene: TRBD1; V gene: TRBV18; J gene: TRBJ2-5; CDR3 DNA: TGTGCCAGCTCACCTGGACAGGGCGGGGAGACCCAGTACTTC; CDR3 protein: CASSPGQGGETQYF